The entry below describes one TCR beta chain. What it binds is unknown. These data come from a study of shared clonotypes between healthy human individuals. Study overall: CD4 naive and memory got three plates each, CD8 naive two, CD8 memory one. Whole-study results and caveats: Represented diversity (both genetic and exposure-history) was limited by the small number of donors.

Sequenced by immunoSEQ multiplex PCR; TCRdb stores in-frame clones only, minus some. The sample gives around 1.4 million clones, around 98.5% of which show up once; over 0.3% is in the top ten. Participating donors were healthy, HIV-negative adults free of recent acute infections or vaccinations. Naive CD4+ cells were CD45RA-selected; the remaining cells were memory. From germline, CDR1 is SEHNR and CDR2 FQNEAQ (reference sequence). The CDR3 covers 13 residues. J lost 7 bases, V lost 8 bases, and 5 bases had no gene match. The chain recombines TRBV7-9 with TRBJ2-2; 9 bases are shared with TRBD2. Sample: naive CD4+ T cells sorted from blood. Regarding subset: CD45RA+ positively selected. This sequence originates from a young man in good health. CDR3 amino acids: CASVAGGVGELFF. The CDR3 DNA reads as TGTGCCAGCGTTGCGGGAGGGGTCGGGGAGCTGTTTTTT.